The 18 T cell receptor beta chains given below trace back to one sample, sequenced in a study of immune cell composition in non-small cell lung cancer. TCRdb's copy holds only in-frame clones and misses some; the assay was immunoSEQ multiplex PCR. Among 13,000 or so clones listed, roughly 74% were seen once. The specimen was lung tumor tissue. The receptors were sampled from a human donor with non-small cell lung cancer.

The chain uses TRBV2 and TRBJ1-2; tentative D call: TRBD1 (6 bases). This CDR3 has 16 amino acids. V lost 5 bases, J lost 4 bases, and 20 bases lay in between. CDR1 SNHLY and CDR2 FYNNEI come from the germline V gene. The CDR3 coding sequence is TGTGCCAGCAGTTCTACCTACAGGGAATTACCCTATGGCTACACCTTC. Residues: CASSSTYRELPYGYTF.

V usage is TRBV28 and J usage is TRBJ1-2, with D unclear. Trimming stripped 5 bases from V and 5 bases from J, with 9 bases between. Germline V gives CDR1 MDHEN, CDR2 SYDVKM. The CDR3 is 12 residues long. The CDR3 spells CASSTAFYGYTF. DNA of the CDR3: TGTGCCAGCAGTACAGCCTTTTATGGCTACACCTTC.

This clone was detected once. The CDR3 nucleotides read TGTGCCAGCAGCCGGGGGCAGGGGGCGAACACCGGGGAGCTGTTTTTT. Protein sequence: CASSRGQGANTGELFF. The gene calls are TRBV11-2 and TRBJ2-2; possible D gene TRBD1, 7 bases. The CDR3 consists of 16 residues. The germline V gene has CDR1 SGHAT and CDR2 FQNNGV. Deletions cut 5 bases from V and 0 bases from J, with 13 bases between. The full variable domain, its missing parts supplied by reference TRBV11-2 and TRBJ2-2, is EAGVAQSPRYKIIEKRQSVAFWCNPISGHATLYWYQQILGQGPKLLIQFQNNGVVDDSQLPKDRFSAERLKGVDSTLKIQPAKLEDSAVYLCASSRGQGANTGELFFGEGSRLTVL.

This clone was observed a single time. This rearrangement joins TRBV28 to TRBJ1-2; the D gene is possibly TRBD1 (5 bases). This CDR3 has 16 residues. In germline, CDR1 is MDHEN, CDR2 SYDVKM. Trimming cost V 4 bases and J 4 bases, with 19 bases left between them. The CDR3 region is CASSSSLTALGYGYTF. The CDR3 nucleotides are TGTGCCAGCAGTTCGTCCCTGACAGCCTTGGGCTATGGCTACACCTTC.

This chain uses TRBV11-2 with TRBJ2-2, with 8 bases that match TRBD1. The CDR3 sequence is 17 residues long. V lost 7 bases and J lost 2; bases outside the gene matches: 12. Looked up from germline, CDR1 is SGHAT and CDR2 is FQNNGV. The CDR3 nucleotides read TGTGCCAGCACCATTAAAACAGGGGGAATAAACACCGGGGAGCTGTTTTTT. Translation: CASTIKTGGINTGELFF.

The chain combines TRBV28 with TRBJ2-7; TRBD1 aligns across 8 bases. J was trimmed by 5 bases and V by 3 bases; bases with no gene match: 3. The CDR3 is 13 residues long. Germline loops: CDR1 MDHEN, CDR2 SYDVKM. CDR3 DNA sequence: TGTGCCAGCAGTTTCGGACAGGGCCACGAGCAGTACTTC. Translating gives CASSFGQGHEQYF.

Only a few counts were recorded for this clone. V usage is TRBV12-5 and J usage is TRBJ2-1, with 8 bases lining up with TRBD2. V dropped 6 bases and J dropped 5; count of bases not matched to a gene: 6. The CDR3 contains 14 residues. The germline gives CDR1 LGHNT, CDR2 FRNRAP. This CDR3 reads CASGRSGSHNEQFF. The CDR3, as DNA: TGTGCTAGTGGCCGGAGCGGGAGCCACAATGAGCAGTTCTTC.

This clone was picked up a small number of times. This chain uses TRBV5-4 with TRBJ2-7; tentative D call: TRBD1 (5 bases). V gave up 0 bases and J gave up 0 bases, with 10 bases separating them. The germline CDR1 and CDR2 sequences are SGHNT and YYREEE (reference sequence). CDR3 length: 15 amino acids. The CDR3 loop reads CASSLAGQGSYEQYF. CDR3 nucleotides: TGTGCCAGCAGCTTGGCCGGGCAGGGCTCCTACGAGCAGTACTTC.

The genes are TRBV7-6 and TRBJ1-5, with 10 nucleotides matching TRBD1. Germline lookup yields CDR1 SGHVS and CDR2 FNYEAQ. Trimming at V came to 5 bases and at J to 2 bases, leaving 3 bases not matched to a gene. CDR3 length: 15 residues. The CDR3 here is CASSAGTGGNQPQHF. The CDR3 DNA reads as TGTGCCAGCAGCGCCGGGACAGGGGGCAATCAGCCCCAGCATTTT.

The chain employs TRBV10-2 and TRBJ2-1; the D gene is possibly TRBD2 (6 bases). This CDR3 spans 15 amino acids. Per germline, CDR1 WSHSY and CDR2 SAAADI. Trimming cost V 4 bases and J 7 bases, with 17 bases left between them. The CDR3 region is CASSGGRLGGNEQFF. CDR3 nucleotides: TGCGCCAGCAGTGGGGGCCGGCTGGGGGGAAATGAGCAGTTCTTC.

The chain recombines TRBV5-4 with TRBJ2-7; 7 bases align to TRBD1. Germline V CDR1 and CDR2: SGHNT, YYREEE (reference sequence). This CDR3 spans 14 amino acids. The V gene end was trimmed by 1 base and the J gene end by 4 bases; junction bases not matched to a gene: 5. The CDR3 region is CASSLKGATYEQYF. In nucleotides, the CDR3 is TGTGCCAGCAGCTTGAAGGGGGCAACGTACGAGCAGTACTTC.

This chain connects TRBV7-6 to TRBJ2-3, with D unresolved. V lost 1 base to trimming and J lost 0 bases, with 11 bases between them. Per germline, CDR1 SGHVS and CDR2 FNYEAQ. The CDR3 consists of 16 residues. This CDR3 is CASSLVAGRSTDTQYF. CDR3 in DNA: TGTGCCAGCAGCTTAGTTGCAGGTCGTAGCACAGATACGCAGTATTTT. Full variable domain (outside the CDR3, taken from reference TRBV7-6 and TRBJ2-3): GAGVSQSPRYKVTKRGQDVALRCDPISGHVSLYWYRQALGQGPEFLTYFNYEAQQDKSGLPNDRFSAERPEGSISTLTIQRTEQRDSAMYRCASSLVAGRSTDTQYFGPGTRLTVL.

The chain employs TRBV18 and TRBJ2-7; D is unresolved. Trimming shortened V by 6 bases and J by 3 bases, and 12 bases separated the two germline ends. Germline V lookup: CDR1 KGHSH, CDR2 LQKENI. This CDR3 is built from 13 residues. This chain's CDR3 is CASSTNSYYEQYF. CDR3 DNA sequence: TGTGCCAGCTCTACAAACAGCTACTACGAGCAGTACTTC.

The chain couples TRBV5-5 to TRBJ2-5; D uncertain. The germline gives CDR1 SGHKS, CDR2 YYEKEE (reference sequence). The CDR3 runs to 13 residues. Between the trimmed V and J ends, which lost 4 bases and 1 base, there was a span of 8 bases. The CDR3 nucleotides are TGTGCCAGCAGCCCGTCGGTCCAAGAGACCCAGTACTTC. The encoded protein is CASSPSVQETQYF.

This clone was found once. The chain recombines TRBV18 with TRBJ1-1, with 9 bases matching TRBD1. The CDR3 runs to 14 residues. Trimming removed 2 bases from V and 6 bases from J; junction bases left unmatched: 4. Germline CDR1 is KGHSH and CDR2 is LQKENI. Here the CDR3 DNA reads TGTGCCAGCTCACCAGCTACAGGGGGCCCTGAAGCTTTCTTT. This translates into CASSPATGGPEAFF. Drawing the rest from reference TRBV18 and TRBJ1-1, the complete variable domain is NAGVMQNPRHLVRRRGQEARLRCSPMKGHSHVYWYRQLPEEGLKFMVYLQKENIIDESGMPKERFSAEFPKEGPSILRIQQVVRGDSAAYFCASSPATGGPEAFFGQGTRLTVV.

This clone was observed once. The rearrangement joins TRBV7-2 to TRBJ1-2; D may be TRBD1 (5 bases). The CDR3 has 17 amino acids. Germline V gene sequence: CDR1 SGHTA, CDR2 FQGNSA. Deletions cut 2 bases from V and 3 bases from J, with 19 bases between. The CDR3 loop reads CASSLRATRGFDYGYTF. In DNA, the CDR3 is TGTGCCAGCAGCTTAAGGGCGACCCGGGGGTTCGACTATGGCTACACCTTC.

This rearrangement joins TRBV5-1 to TRBJ2-5; TRBD1 agrees at 8 bases. This CDR3 region has 17 residues. V lost 0 bases to trimming and J lost 4 bases; unmatched junction nucleotides: 11. Looked up from germline, CDR1 is SGHRS and CDR2 is YFSETQ. The CDR3 protein is CASSLGGGQGSIETQYF. CDR3 nucleotides: TGCGCCAGCAGCTTGGGAGGCGGACAGGGATCTATAGAGACCCAGTACTTC.

The V gene is TRBV6-6, the J gene TRBJ2-5; TRBD1 matches 7 bases. The CDR3 contains 16 residues. J was trimmed by 2 bases and V by 1 base; bases with no gene match: 7. Per the germline V gene, CDR1 is MNHNY and CDR2 is SVGAGI (reference sequence). In DNA form, the CDR3 reads TGTGCCAGCAGTTACTGGGGGACAGCGGAGCAAGAGACCCAGTACTTC. Its protein product is CASSYWGTAEQETQYF.